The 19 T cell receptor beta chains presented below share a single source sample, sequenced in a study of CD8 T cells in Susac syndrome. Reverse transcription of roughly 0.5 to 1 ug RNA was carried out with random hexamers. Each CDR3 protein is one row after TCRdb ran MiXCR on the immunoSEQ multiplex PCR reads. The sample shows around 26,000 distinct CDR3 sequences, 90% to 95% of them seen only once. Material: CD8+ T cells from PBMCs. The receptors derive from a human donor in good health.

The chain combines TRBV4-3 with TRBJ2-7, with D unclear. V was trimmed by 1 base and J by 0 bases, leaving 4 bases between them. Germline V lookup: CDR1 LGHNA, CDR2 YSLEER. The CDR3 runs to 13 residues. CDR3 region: CASSQGVSYEQYF. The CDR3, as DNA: TGCGCCAGCAGCCAAGGGGTCTCCTACGAGCAGTACTTC.

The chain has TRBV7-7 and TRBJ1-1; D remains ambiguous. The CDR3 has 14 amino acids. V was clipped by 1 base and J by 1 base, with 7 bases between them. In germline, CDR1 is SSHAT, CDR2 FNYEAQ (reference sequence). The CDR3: CASSLGAANTEAFF. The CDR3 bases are TGTGCCAGCAGCTTAGGGGCAGCGAACACTGAAGCTTTCTTT.

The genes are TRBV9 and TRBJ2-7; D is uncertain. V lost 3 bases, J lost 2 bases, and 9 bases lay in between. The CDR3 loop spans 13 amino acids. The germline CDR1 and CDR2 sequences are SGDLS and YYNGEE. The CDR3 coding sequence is TGTGCCAGCAGCGGTGGGCTAGCCTACGAGCAGTACTTC. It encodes CASSGGLAYEQYF.

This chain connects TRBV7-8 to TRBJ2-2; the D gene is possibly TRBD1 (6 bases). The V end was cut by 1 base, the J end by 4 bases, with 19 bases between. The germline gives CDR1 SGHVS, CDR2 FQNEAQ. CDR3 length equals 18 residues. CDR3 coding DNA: TGTGCCAGCAGCTTAGGAGGTTCGGCAGGGGTGATCACCGGGGAGCTGTTTTTT. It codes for CASSLGGSAGVITGELFF.

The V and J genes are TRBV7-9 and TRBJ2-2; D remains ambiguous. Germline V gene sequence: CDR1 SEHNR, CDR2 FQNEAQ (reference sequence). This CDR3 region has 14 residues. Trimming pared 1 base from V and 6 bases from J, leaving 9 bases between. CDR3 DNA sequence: TGTGCCAGCAGCTTAGAGAACGTAGCCGGGGAGCTGTTTTTT. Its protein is CASSLENVAGELFF. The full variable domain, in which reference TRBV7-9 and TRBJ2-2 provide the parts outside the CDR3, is DTGVSQNPRHKITKRGQNVTFRCDPISEHNRLYWYRQTLGQGPEFLTYFQNEAQLEKSRLLSDRFSAERPKGSFSTLEIQRTEQGDSAMYLCASSLENVAGELFFGEGSRLTVL.

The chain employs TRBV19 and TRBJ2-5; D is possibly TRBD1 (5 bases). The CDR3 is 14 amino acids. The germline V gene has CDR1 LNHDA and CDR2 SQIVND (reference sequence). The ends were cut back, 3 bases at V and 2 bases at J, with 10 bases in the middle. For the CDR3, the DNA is TGTGCCAGTAGTATCTCGCCAGGGCAAGAGACCCAGTACTTC. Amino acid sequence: CASSISPGQETQYF.

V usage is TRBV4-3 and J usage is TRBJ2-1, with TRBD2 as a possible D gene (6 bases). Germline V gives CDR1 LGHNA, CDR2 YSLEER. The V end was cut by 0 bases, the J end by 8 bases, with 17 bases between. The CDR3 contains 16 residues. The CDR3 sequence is CASSQDGSGGFHEQFF. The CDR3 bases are TGCGCCAGCAGCCAAGACGGGAGCGGCGGCTTCCATGAGCAGTTCTTC.

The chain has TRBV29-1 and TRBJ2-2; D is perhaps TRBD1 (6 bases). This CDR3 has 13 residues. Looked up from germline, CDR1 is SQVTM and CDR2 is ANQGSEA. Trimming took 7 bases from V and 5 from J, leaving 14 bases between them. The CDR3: CSAKQGDTGELFF. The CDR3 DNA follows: TGCAGCGCCAAACAGGGAGATACCGGGGAGCTGTTTTTT.

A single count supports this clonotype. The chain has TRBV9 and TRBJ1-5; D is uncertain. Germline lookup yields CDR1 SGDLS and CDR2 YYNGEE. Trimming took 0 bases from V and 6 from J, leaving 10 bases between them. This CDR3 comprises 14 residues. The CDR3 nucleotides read TGTGCCAGCAGCGTAGGAATGAAGAGTCAGCCCCAGCATTTT. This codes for CASSVGMKSQPQHF.

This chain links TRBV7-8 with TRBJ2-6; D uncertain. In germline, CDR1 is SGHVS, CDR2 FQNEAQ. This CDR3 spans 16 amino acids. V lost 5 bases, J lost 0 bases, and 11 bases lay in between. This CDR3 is CASSAWRFSGANVLTF. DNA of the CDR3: TGTGCCAGCAGCGCCTGGCGTTTCTCTGGGGCCAACGTCCTGACTTTC. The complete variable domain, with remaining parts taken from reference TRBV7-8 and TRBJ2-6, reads GAGVSQSPRYKVAKRGQDVALRCDPISGHVSLFWYQQALGQGPEFLTYFQNEAQLDKSGLPSDRFFAERPEGSVSTLKIQRTQQEDSAVYLCASSAWRFSGANVLTFGAGSRLTVL.

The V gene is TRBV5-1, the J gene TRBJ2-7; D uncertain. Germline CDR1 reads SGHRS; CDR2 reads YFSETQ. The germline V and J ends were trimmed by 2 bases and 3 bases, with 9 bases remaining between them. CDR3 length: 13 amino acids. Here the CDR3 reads CASSFSQDYEQYF. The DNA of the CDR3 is TGCGCCAGCAGCTTTTCGCAGGACTACGAGCAGTACTTC.

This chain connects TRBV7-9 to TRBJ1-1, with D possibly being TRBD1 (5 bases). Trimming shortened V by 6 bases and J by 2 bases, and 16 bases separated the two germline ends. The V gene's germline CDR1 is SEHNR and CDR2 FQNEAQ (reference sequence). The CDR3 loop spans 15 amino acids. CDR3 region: CASRRTYGSNTEAFF. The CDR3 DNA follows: TGTGCCAGCAGGAGGACATACGGTTCTAACACTGAAGCTTTCTTT. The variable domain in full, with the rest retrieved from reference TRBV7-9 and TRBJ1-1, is DTGVSQNPRHKITKRGQNVTFRCDPISEHNRLYWYRQTLGQGPEFLTYFQNEAQLEKSRLLSDRFSAERPKGSFSTLEIQRTEQGDSAMYLCASRRTYGSNTEAFFGQGTRLTVV.

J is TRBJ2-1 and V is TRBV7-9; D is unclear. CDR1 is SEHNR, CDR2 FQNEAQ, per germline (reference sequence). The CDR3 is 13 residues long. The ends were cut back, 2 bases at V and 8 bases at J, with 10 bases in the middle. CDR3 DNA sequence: TGTGCCAGCAGCTTACACTCCGGTGATGAGCAGTTCTTC. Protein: CASSLHSGDEQFF. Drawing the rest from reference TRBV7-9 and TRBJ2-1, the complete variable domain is DTGVSQNPRHKITKRGQNVTFRCDPISEHNRLYWYRQTLGQGPEFLTYFQNEAQLEKSRLLSDRFSAERPKGSFSTLEIQRTEQGDSAMYLCASSLHSGDEQFFGPGTRLTVL.

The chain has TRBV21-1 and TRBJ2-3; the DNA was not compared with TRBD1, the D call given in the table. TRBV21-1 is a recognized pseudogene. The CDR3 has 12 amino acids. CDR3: CASNPGTDTQYF. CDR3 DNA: TGTGCCAGCAATCCCGGCACAGATACGCAGTATTTT.

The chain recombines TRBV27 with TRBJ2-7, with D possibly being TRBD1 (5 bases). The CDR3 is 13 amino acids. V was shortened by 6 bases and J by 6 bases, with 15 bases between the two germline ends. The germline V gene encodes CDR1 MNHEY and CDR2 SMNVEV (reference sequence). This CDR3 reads CASSPGFHREQYF. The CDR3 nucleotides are TGTGCCAGCAGCCCAGGGTTTCATCGCGAGCAGTACTTC.

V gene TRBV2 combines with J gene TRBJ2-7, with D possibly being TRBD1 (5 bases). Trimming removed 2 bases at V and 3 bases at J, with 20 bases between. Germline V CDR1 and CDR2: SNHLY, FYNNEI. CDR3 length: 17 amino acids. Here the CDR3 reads CASSESALSDRFYEQYF. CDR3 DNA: TGTGCCAGCAGTGAAAGCGCATTGAGTGACAGATTCTACGAGCAGTACTTC.

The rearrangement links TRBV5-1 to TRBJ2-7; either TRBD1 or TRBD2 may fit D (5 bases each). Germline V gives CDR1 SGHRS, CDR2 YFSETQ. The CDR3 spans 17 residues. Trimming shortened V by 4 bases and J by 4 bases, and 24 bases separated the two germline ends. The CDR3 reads CASSLLEMAGTTYEQYF. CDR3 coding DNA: TGCGCCAGCAGCCTGCTCGAGATGGCAGGGACGACATACGAGCAGTACTTC.

CDR3 coding DNA: TGTGCCAGCAGTTACTCTGACGGTCTGGCCAACGTCCTGACTTTC. It translates to CASSYSDGLANVLTF. The chain couples TRBV6-5 to TRBJ2-6; D call uncertain. Germline V gene data show CDR1 as MNHEY and CDR2 as SVGAGI. The CDR3 runs 15 residues. V was trimmed by 0 bases and J by 6 bases, leaving 9 bases between them.

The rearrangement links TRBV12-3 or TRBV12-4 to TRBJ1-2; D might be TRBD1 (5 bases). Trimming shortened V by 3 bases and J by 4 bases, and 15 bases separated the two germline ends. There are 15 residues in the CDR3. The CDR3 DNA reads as TGTGCCAGCAGTTTTACCGGGACGGACTCCTATGGCTACACCTTC. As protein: CASSFTGTDSYGYTF.